This entry lists 3 T cell receptor beta chains sequenced from one sample in a study of cytomegalovirus exposure and HLA in healthy donors. 60 Vbeta and 13 Jbeta primers were used in PCR. Clones were read by immunoSEQ multiplex PCR, and TCRdb kept only the in-frame ones, dropping some. The sample has about 220,000 clones; 65% to 75% are singletons. Specimen: PBMCs. The source of these receptors is a woman in her 30s in good health and CMV-seronegative.

Only a few counts were recorded for this clone. The rearrangement links TRBV12-2 to TRBJ2-1; the table's D call, TRBD1, has no DNA check behind it. TRBV12-2 is a pseudogene segment. The CDR3 has 14 residues. CDR3 in DNA: TGTGCAAGTCGCTTAGCGCCTGGCATCAATGAGCAGTTCTTC. Translation gives CASRLAPGINEQFF.

The chain couples TRBV18 to TRBJ2-7; 8 bases agree with TRBD1. CDR3 length: 14 amino acids. Losses at the gene ends were 3 bases for V and 5 bases for J; bases not matched to a gene: 6. In germline, CDR1 is KGHSH, CDR2 LQKENI. The chain's CDR3 is CASSPRADRDEQYF. For the CDR3, the DNA is TGTGCCAGCTCACCTAGGGCGGACAGGGACGAGCAGTACTTC.

The rearrangement links TRBV11-2 to TRBJ2-7, with TRBD1 matching 9 bases. CDR1 is SGHAT and CDR2 is FQNNGV in the germline V gene. CDR3 length: 15 amino acids. J gave up 0 bases and V 5 bases, and 5 bases lay outside the gene matches. The CDR3: CASSPRDRVSYEQYF. The DNA for the CDR3 is TGTGCCAGCAGCCCACGGGACAGGGTCTCCTACGAGCAGTACTTC.